This TCR beta chain was profiled in a study of beta chain features in type 1 diabetes. Study information: The patient and healthy donor groups were comparable for age, gender and cell yields.

About this clone itself: Its target is unknown.

The CDR3 extends over 17 amino acids. CDR1 is SGHAT and CDR2 is FQNNGV in the germline V gene. V gave up 1 base and J gave up 1 base, with 14 bases separating them. Purity (above 95%) was reached by all sorted populations. Sequencing targeted expressed TCRB transcripts, as all isolated RNA had been reverse transcribed. Method: immunoSEQ multiplex PCR; TCRdb's copy keeps in-frame clones and lacks some. The sample consists of about 180,000 clones, approximately 13% of them appearing once. Regarding the study as a whole: Across patients, naive, central memory and Treg TCRB repertoires exhibited apparently greater similarity than was observed across healthy donors. A PCR bias possibly favoring shorter templates would apply equally to patients and controls.

Sample: central memory CD4+ T cells from blood. This sequence joins TRBV11-2 and TRBJ2-4, with D possibly TRBD2 on 6 matching bases. This TCR was sampled from a woman in her late teens or twenties in good health. The CDR3 nucleotides read TGTGCCAGCAGCTTAGCCTCGGGAGTAGCGGCCAAAAACATTCAGTACTTC. It yields the protein CASSLASGVAAKNIQYF.